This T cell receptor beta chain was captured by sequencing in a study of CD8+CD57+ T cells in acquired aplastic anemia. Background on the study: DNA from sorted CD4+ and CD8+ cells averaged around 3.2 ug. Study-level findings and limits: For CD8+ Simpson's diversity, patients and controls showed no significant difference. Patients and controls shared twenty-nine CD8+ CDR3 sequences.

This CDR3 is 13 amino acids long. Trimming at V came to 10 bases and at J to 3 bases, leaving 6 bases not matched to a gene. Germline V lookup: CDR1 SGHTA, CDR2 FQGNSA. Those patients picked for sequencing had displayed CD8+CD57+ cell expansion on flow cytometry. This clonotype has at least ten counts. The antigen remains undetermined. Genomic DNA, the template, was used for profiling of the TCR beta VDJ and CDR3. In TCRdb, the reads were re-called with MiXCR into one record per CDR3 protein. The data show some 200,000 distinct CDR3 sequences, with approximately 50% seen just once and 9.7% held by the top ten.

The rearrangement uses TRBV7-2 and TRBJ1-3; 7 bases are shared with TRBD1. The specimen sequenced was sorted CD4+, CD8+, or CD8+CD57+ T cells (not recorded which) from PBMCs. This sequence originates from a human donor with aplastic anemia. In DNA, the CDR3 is TGTGCCACAGGGGGGCAGATTGGAAACACCATATATTTT. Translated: CATGGQIGNTIYF.